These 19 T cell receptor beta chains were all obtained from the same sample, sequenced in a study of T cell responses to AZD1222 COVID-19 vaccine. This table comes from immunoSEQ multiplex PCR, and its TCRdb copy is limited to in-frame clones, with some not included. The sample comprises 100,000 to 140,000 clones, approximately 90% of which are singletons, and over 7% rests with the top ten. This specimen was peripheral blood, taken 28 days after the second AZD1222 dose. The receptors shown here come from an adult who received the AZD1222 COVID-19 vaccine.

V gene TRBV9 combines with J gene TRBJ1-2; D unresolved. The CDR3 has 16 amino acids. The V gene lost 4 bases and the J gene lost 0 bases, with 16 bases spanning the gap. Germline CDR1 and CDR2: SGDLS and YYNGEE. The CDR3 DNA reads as TGTGCCAGCAGCCCGGGCTCCACGCCGGCTAACTATGGCTACACCTTC. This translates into CASSPGSTPANYGYTF.

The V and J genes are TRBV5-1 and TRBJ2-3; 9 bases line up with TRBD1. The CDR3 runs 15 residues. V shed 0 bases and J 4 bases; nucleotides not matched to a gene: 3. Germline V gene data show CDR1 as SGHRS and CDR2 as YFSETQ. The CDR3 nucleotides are TGCGCCAGCAGCTTGGTAGGACAGGGGCCAGATACGCAGTATTTT. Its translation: CASSLVGQGPDTQYF.

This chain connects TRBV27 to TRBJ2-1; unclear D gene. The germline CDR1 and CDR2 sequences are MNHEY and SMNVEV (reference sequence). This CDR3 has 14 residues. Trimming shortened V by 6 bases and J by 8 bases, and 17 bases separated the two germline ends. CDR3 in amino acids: CASSPPTAGHEQFF. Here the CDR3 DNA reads TGTGCCAGCAGCCCCCCAACAGCAGGCCATGAGCAGTTCTTC.

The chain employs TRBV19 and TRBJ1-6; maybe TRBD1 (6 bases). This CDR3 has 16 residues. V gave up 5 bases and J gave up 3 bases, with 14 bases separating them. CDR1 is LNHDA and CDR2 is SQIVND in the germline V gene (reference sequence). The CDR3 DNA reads TGTGCCAGTAGTGAAACGACAGGCTTCTATAATTCACCCCTCCACTTT. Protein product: CASSETTGFYNSPLHF.

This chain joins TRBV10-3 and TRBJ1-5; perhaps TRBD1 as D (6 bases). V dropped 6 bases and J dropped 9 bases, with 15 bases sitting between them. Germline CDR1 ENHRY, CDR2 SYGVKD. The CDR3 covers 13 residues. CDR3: CAIRQGLEGPQHF. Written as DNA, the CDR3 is TGTGCCATCAGGCAGGGGTTGGAGGGGCCCCAGCATTTT.

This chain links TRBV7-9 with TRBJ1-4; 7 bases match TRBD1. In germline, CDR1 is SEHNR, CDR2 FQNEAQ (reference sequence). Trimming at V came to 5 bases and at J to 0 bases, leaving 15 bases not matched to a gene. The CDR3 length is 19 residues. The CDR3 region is CASSQPGGKEPSTNEKLFF. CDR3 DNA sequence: TGTGCCAGCAGCCAACCAGGGGGAAAGGAACCTTCAACTAATGAAAAACTGTTTTTT.

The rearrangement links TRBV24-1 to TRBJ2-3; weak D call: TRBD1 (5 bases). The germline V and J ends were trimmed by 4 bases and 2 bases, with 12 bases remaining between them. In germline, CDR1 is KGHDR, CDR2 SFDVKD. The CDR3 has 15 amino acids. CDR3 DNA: TGTGCCACCAGTGAGCCCGACAGACCCACAGATACGCAGTATTTT. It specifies CATSEPDRPTDTQYF.

The CDR3 sequence: CASSQSTTGAGGYTF. The CDR3, as DNA: TGTGCCAGCAGTCAATCTACCACGGGGGCCGGTGGCTACACCTTC. V usage is TRBV25-1 and J usage is TRBJ1-2; TRBD1 might be the D (6 bases). The CDR3 totals 15 residues. The V end was cut by 5 bases, the J end by 7 bases, with 20 bases between. Germline V lookup: CDR1 MGHDK, CDR2 SYGVNS.

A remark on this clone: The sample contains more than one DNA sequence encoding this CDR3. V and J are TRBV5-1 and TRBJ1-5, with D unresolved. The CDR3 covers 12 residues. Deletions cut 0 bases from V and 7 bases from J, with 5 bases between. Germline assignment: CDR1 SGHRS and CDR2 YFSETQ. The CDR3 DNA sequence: TGCGCCAGCAGCTTGGATGGACAGCCCCAGCATTTT. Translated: CASSLDGQPQHF.

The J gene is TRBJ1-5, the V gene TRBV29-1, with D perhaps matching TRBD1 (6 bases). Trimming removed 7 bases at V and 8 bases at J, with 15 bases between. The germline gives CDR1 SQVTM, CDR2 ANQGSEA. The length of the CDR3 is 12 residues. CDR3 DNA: TGCAGCGCCCAGCAGGGGTTGGAGCCCCAGCATTTT. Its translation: CSAQQGLEPQHF.

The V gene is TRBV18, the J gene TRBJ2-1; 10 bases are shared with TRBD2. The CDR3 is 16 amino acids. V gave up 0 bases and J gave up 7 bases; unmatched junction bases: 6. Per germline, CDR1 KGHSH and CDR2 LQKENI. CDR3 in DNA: TGTGCCAGCTCACCACCGCTAGCGGGGGAAGGGAATGAGCAGTTCTTC. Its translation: CASSPPLAGEGNEQFF. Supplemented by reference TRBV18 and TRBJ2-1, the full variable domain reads NAGVMQNPRHLVRRRGQEARLRCSPMKGHSHVYWYRQLPEEGLKFMVYLQKENIIDESGMPKERFSAEFPKEGPSILRIQQVVRGDSAAYFCASSPPLAGEGNEQFFGPGTRLTVL.

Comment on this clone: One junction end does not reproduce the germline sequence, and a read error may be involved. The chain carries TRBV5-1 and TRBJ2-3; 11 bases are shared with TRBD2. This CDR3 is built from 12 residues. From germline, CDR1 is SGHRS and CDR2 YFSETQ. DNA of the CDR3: TGCGCCAGCAGCGAACCCGGGACTAGCGGACATTTT. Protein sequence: CASSEPGTSGHF.

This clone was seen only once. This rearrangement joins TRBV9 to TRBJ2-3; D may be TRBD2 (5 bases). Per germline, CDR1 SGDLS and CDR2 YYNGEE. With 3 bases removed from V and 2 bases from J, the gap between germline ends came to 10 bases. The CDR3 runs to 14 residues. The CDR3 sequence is CASSERGFTDTQYF. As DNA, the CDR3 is TGTGCCAGCAGCGAGCGCGGGTTCACAGATACGCAGTATTTT.

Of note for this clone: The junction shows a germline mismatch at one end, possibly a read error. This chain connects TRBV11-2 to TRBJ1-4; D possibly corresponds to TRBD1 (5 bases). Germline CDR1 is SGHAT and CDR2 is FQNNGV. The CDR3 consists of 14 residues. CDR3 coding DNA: TGTGCCAGCAGCATAGACAGAATCAATGAAAAACTGTTTTTT. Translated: CASSIDRINEKLFF.

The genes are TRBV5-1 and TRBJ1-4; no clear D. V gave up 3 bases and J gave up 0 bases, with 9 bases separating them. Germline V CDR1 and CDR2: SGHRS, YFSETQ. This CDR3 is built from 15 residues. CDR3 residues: CASSWTGATNEKLFF. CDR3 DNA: TGCGCCAGCAGCTGGACGGGTGCAACTAATGAAAAACTGTTTTTT.

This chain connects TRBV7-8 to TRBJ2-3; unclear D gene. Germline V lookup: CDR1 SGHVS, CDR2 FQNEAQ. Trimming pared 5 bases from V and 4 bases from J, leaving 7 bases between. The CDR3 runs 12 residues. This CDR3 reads CASSRRADTQYF. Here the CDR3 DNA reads TGTGCCAGCAGCCGTCGGGCAGATACGCAGTATTTT.

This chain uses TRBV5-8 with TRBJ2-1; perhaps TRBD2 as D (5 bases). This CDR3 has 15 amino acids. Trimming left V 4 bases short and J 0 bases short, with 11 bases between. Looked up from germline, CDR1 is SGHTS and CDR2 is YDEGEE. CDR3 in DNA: TGTGCCAGCAGCATTAGCGAGAGCTCCTACAATGAGCAGTTCTTC. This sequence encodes CASSISESSYNEQFF.

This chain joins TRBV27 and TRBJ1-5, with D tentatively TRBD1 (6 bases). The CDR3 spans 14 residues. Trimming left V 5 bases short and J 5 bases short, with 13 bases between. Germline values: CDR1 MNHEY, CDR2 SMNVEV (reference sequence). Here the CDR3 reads CASSEYRVDQPQHF. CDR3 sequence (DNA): TGTGCCAGCAGTGAATACAGGGTAGATCAGCCCCAGCATTTT.

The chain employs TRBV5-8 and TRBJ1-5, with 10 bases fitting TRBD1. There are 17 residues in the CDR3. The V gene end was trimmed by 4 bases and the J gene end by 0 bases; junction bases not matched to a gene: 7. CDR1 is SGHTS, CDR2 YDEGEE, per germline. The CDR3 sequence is CASSQTGTGDSNQPQHF. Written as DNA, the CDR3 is TGTGCCAGCAGCCAAACCGGGACAGGGGATAGCAATCAGCCCCAGCATTTT. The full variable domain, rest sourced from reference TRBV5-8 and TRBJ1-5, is EAGVTQSPTHLIKTRGQQATLRCSPISGHTSVYWYQQALGLGLQFLLWYDEGEERNRGNFPPRFSGRQFPNYSSELNVNALELEDSALYLCASSQTGTGDSNQPQHFGDGTRLSIL.